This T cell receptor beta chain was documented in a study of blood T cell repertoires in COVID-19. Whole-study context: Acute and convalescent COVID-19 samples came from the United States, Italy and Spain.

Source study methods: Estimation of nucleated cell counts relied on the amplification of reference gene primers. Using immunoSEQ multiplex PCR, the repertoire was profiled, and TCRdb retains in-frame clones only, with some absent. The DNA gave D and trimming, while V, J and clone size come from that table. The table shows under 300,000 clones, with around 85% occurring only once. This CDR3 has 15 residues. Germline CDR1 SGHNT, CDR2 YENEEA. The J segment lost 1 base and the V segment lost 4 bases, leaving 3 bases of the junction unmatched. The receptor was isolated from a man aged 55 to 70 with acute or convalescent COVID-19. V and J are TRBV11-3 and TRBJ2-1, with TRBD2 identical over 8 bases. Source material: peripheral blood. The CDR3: CASSSRLASYNEQFF. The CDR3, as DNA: TGTGCCAGCAGCTCCCGACTAGCGTCCTACAATGAGCAGTTCTTC.